The rows below give T cell receptor beta chains drawn from one sample of a study of blood T cell repertoires in COVID-19. The method was immunoSEQ multiplex PCR; TCRdb's version includes in-frame clones alone and lacks a portion of them. Here the sample spans around 270,000 clones, about 89% being singletons. Sample: peripheral blood. These receptors were obtained from a middle-aged man who had recovered from COVID-19. Both conserved end residues are part of each CDR3. D genes are given only for firm matches. Not every row has a clone size; where given, it reads once, few, many or a size class.

CDR3 protein: CASSPTTGGGYGYTF
CDR3 DNA: TGTGCCAGCAGCCCTACCACAGGGGGCGGCTATGGCTACACCTTC
V gene: TRBV5-6
J gene: TRBJ1-2
D gene: TRBD1
clone size: NA

CDR3 protein: CASSQAGGRTEAFF
CDR3 DNA: TGCGCCAGCAGCCAGGCAGGGGGTAGGACTGAAGCTTTCTTT
V gene: TRBV4-3
J gene: TRBJ1-1
D gene: TRBD1
clone size: NA

CDR3 protein: CASSESRQGGGYTF
CDR3 DNA: TGTGCCAGCAGTGAATCTCGGCAGGGCGGTGGCTACACCTTC
V gene: TRBV25-1
J gene: TRBJ1-2
D gene: NA
clone size: NA

CDR3 protein: CASRLGTDSGNTIYF
CDR3 DNA: TGCGCCAGCAGATTAGGGACTGATTCTGGAAACACCATATATTTT
V gene: TRBV10-2
J gene: TRBJ1-3
D gene: NA
clone size: NA

CDR3 protein: CASSLQGASEQYF
CDR3 DNA: TGTGCCAGCAGCTTACAGGGGGCAAGCGAGCAGTACTTC
V gene: TRBV6-6
J gene: TRBJ2-7
D gene: TRBD1
clone size: NA

CDR3 protein: CASSYQDRGQDTEAFF
CDR3 DNA: TGTGCCAGCAGTTACCAGGACAGGGGGCAGGACACTGAAGCTTTCTTT
V gene: TRBV6-5
J gene: TRBJ1-1
D gene: TRBD1
clone size: NA

CDR3 protein: CASRRQNYEQYF
CDR3 DNA: TGTGCCAGCAGGCGACAGAACTACGAGCAGTACTTC
V gene: TRBV12-3/TRBV12-4
J gene: TRBJ2-7
D gene: NA
clone size: NA

CDR3 protein: CASSFSGANVLTF
CDR3 DNA: TGTGCCAGCAGTTTTAGTGGGGCCAACGTCCTGACTTTC
V gene: TRBV12-3/TRBV12-4
J gene: TRBJ2-6
D gene: NA
clone size: few

CDR3 protein: CASSMGTSRDTQYF
CDR3 DNA: TGTGCCAGTAGTATGGGGACTAGCAGAGATACGCAGTATTTT
V gene: TRBV19
J gene: TRBJ2-3
D gene: TRBD2
clone size: NA

CDR3 protein: CASSGQGVDYGYTF
CDR3 DNA: TGTGCCAGCAGTGGGCAGGGTGTAGACTATGGCTACACCTTC
V gene: TRBV28
J gene: TRBJ1-2
D gene: NA
clone size: NA